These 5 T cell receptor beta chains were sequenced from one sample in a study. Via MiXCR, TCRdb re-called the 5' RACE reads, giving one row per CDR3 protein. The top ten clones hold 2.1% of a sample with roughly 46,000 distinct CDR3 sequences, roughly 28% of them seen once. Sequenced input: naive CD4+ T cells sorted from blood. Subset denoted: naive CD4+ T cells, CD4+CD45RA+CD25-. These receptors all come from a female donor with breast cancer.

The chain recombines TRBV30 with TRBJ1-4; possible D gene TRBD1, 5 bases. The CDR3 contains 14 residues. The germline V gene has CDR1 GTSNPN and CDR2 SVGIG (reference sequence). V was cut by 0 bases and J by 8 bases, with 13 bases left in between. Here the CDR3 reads CAWSVRRGREKLFF. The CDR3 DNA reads TGTGCCTGGAGTGTACGGAGGGGTCGGGAAAAACTGTTTTTT. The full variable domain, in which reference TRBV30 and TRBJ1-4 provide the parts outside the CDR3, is SQTIHQWPATLVQPVGSPLSLECTVEGTSNPNLYWYRQAAGRGLQLLFYSVGIGQISSEVPQNLSASRPQDRQFILSSKKLLLSDSGFYLCAWSVRRGREKLFFGSGTQLSVL.

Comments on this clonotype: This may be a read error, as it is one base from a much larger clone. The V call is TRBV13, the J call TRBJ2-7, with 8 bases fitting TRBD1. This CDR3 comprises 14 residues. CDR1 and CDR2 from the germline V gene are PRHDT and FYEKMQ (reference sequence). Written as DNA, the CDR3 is TGTACCAGCAGCGCGACAGGGGACTCCTACGAGCAGTACTTC. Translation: CTSSATGDSYEQYF.

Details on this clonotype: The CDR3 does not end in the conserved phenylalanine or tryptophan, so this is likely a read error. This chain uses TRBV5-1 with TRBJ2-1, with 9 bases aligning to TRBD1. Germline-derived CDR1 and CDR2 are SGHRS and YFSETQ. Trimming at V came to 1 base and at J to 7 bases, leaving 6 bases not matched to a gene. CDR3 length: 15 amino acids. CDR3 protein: CASSLLQGANNEQFL. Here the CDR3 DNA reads TGCGCCAGCAGCTTGTTACAGGGGGCGAATAATGAGCAGTTCCTC.

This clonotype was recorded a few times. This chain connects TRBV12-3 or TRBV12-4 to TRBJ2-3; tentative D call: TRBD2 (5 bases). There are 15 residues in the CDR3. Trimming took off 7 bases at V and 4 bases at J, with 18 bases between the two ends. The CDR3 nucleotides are TGTGCCAGCACGGCCCAGGCTAGCCTCCCAGATACGCAGTATTTT. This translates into CASTAQASLPDTQYF.

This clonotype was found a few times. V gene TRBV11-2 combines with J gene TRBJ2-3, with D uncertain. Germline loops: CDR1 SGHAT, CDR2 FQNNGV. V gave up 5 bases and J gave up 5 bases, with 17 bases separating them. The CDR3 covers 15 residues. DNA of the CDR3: TGTGCCAGCAGCCCCCCGGGTAAGAGTGGAGATACGCAGTATTTT. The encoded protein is CASSPPGKSGDTQYF.